This T cell receptor beta chain came from a study of shared clonotypes between healthy human individuals. Some clones are missing from TCRdb's copy, which holds only in-frame ones; the method was immunoSEQ multiplex PCR. The sample yields around 2,000,000 clones, roughly 91% seen once. Naive CD8 cells comprised CD45RO-negative, CCR7-positively selected cells, excluding terminally differentiated effector memory CD45RA+ cells. The germline gives CDR1 PRHDT, CDR2 FYEKMQ (reference sequence). V was shortened by 6 bases and J by 6 bases, with 12 bases between the two germline ends. This CDR3 comprises 12 residues.

Sequenced input: naive CD8+ T cells from PBMCs. This TCR derives from a man aged 18 to 29 in good health. Some clones in this sample may be carry-over from other donors' samples. The chain carries TRBV13 and TRBJ2-7; D not resolved. CDR3 protein: CASSLLGGEQYF. The CDR3 coding sequence is TGTGCCAGCAGTCTACTCGGTGGCGAGCAGTACTTC.